These 25 T cell receptor beta chains originate from one sample sequenced in a study of T cells expressing NK-cell markers. One entry per CDR3 protein, without DNA, is what TCRdb gives after re-calling the 5' RACE reads. There are 200,000 to 300,000 distinct CDR3 sequences in the sample, with approximately 0.39% held by the top ten. Sequences were obtained from blood T cells: a sorted CD56 or NKG2C T cell subset, CD4+ or CD8+ T cells, or bulk PBMC T cells (not recorded which). These receptors were obtained from a man younger than 35 in good health.

CDR3 sequence: CASGSGSYNEQFF. The chain recombines TRBV7-9 with TRBJ2-1. Germline V gene lookup returns CDR1 SEHNR and CDR2 FQNEAQ (reference sequence). The CDR3 is 13 amino acids.

The chain joins TRBV5-1 to TRBJ2-1; TCRdb selects TRBD1, and the lack of DNA leaves this call unchecked. Germline lookup yields CDR1 SGHRS and CDR2 YFSETQ. This CDR3 spans 14 amino acids. This CDR3 is CASSLGYPGTGQFF.

V is TRBV29-1 and J is TRBJ2-3. CDR1 SQVTM and CDR2 ANQGSEA come from the germline V gene. This CDR3 is 15 amino acids long. CDR3 amino acids: CSGWVIRARTDTQYF.

V is TRBV18 and J is TRBJ2-5; as DNA is missing, the TRBD1 call by TCRdb cannot be tested. CDR1 and CDR2 from the germline V gene are KGHSH and LQKENI. This CDR3 contains 15 residues. CDR3 sequence: CASSSSRDLQETQYF.

The chain is built from TRBV15 and TRBJ2-3; the D gene TCRdb calls, TRBD1, cannot be checked with no DNA. CDR1 and CDR2 from the germline V gene are LNHNV and YYDKDF (reference sequence). The CDR3 has 13 residues. The chain's CDR3 is CATSEGTKDTQYF. The full variable domain, with the rest looked up from reference TRBV15 and TRBJ2-3, is DAMVIQNPRYQVTQFGKPVTLSCSQTLNHNVMYWYQQKSSQAPKLLFHYYDKDFNNEADTPDNFQSRRPNTSFCFLDIRSPGLGDTAMYLCATSEGTKDTQYFGPGTRLTVL.

V is TRBV12-3 or TRBV12-4 and J is TRBJ2-3; TCRdb's D call, TRBD1, is unchecked because there is no DNA. This CDR3 region has 15 residues. The CDR3: CASSPDRGLADTQYF.

The rearrangement uses TRBV7-9 and TRBJ2-1. Per germline, CDR1 SEHNR and CDR2 FQNEAQ (reference sequence). The CDR3 consists of 13 residues. This chain's CDR3 is CASRLADYNEQFF.

The gene calls are TRBV5-4 and TRBJ2-4; without DNA, the TCRdb call of TRBD1 cannot be checked. Germline V lookup: CDR1 SGHNT, CDR2 YYREEE (reference sequence). The CDR3 is made up of 16 amino acids. The CDR3 sequence is CASSARDSSAKNIQYF.

J is TRBJ2-3 and V is TRBV30; TCRdb gives TRBD1 as the D gene, but with no DNA this cannot be confirmed. The CDR3 totals 14 residues. The germline V gene encodes CDR1 GTSNPN and CDR2 SVGIG (reference sequence). The CDR3: CAWSVFGATDTQYF.

The CDR3 region is CATSSPGRSSGNTIYF. The J gene is TRBJ1-3, the V gene TRBV15; TCRdb proposes TRBD1, but this gene call is untestable without DNA. The CDR3 has 16 residues. Germline CDR1 LNHNV, CDR2 YYDKDF (reference sequence).

The chain is built from TRBV5-1 and TRBJ2-7; without DNA, the TCRdb call of TRBD1 cannot be checked. The CDR3 sequence is 13 residues long. Germline V gene lookup returns CDR1 SGHRS and CDR2 YFSETQ. This CDR3 reads CASSELPGGEQYF.

The chain is built from TRBV12-3 or TRBV12-4 and TRBJ1-5; lacking DNA, the TRBD1 call made by TCRdb goes unchecked. The CDR3 is made up of 12 amino acids. CDR3: CASNVGDQPQHF.

The chain recombines TRBV5-1 with TRBJ2-1; TCRdb outputs TRBD2, but without DNA this stays unchecked. The germline V gene has CDR1 SGHRS and CDR2 YFSETQ. CDR3 length: 17 residues. The CDR3 sequence: CASSLPGTGTSVDEQFF.

The rearrangement uses TRBV5-1 and TRBJ2-3. CDR1 and CDR2 from the germline V gene are SGHRS and YFSETQ. The CDR3 is 14 amino acids. The CDR3 loop reads CASSLAGRSDTQYF.

Here the CDR3 reads CAISEGQDNSQPQHF. V gene TRBV10-3 combines with J gene TRBJ1-5; the TCRdb call, TRBD1, lacks DNA for checking. The CDR3 totals 15 residues. CDR1 ENHRY and CDR2 SYGVKD come from the germline V gene.

The gene calls are TRBV2 and TRBJ2-7; TCRdb selects TRBD2, and the lack of DNA leaves this call unchecked. This CDR3 is 15 amino acids long. Germline loops: CDR1 SNHLY, CDR2 FYNNEI. This CDR3 reads CASTDLTSGDYEQYF. The full variable domain, with the rest looked up from reference TRBV2 and TRBJ2-7, is EPEVTQTPSHQVTQMGQEVILRCVPISNHLYFYWYRQILGQKVEFLVSFYNNEISEKSEIFDDQFSVERPDGSNFTLKIRSTKLEDSAMYFCASTDLTSGDYEQYFGPGTRLTVT.

CDR3 amino acids: CAISDRATGNTIYF. The J gene is TRBJ1-3, the V gene TRBV10-3; the D call of TRBD1 rests on TCRdb alone, since no DNA is present to check it. Germline CDR1 reads ENHRY; CDR2 reads SYGVKD. The CDR3 is 14 residues long.

The chain recombines TRBV12-3 or TRBV12-4 with TRBJ2-5. This CDR3 has 16 residues. This CDR3 is CASSLAQAGVQETQYF.

This chain joins TRBV5-1 and TRBJ1-6; lacking DNA, the TRBD1 call made by TCRdb goes unchecked. The CDR3 has 15 amino acids. Germline V gene sequence: CDR1 SGHRS, CDR2 YFSETQ. The CDR3: CASSPSRDTYSALHF.

The CDR3 protein is CSAATRTSLETQYF. The genes are TRBV20-1 and TRBJ2-5; TCRdb's D call of TRBD2 is untestable without DNA. Germline loops: CDR1 DFQATT, CDR2 SNEGSKA (reference sequence). The CDR3 consists of 14 residues.

This sequence joins TRBV12-3 or TRBV12-4 and TRBJ2-1; absent DNA, TCRdb's TRBD2 call cannot be checked. The CDR3 totals 15 residues. This chain's CDR3 is CASRFTSGRYSEQFF.

The CDR3 protein is CSVEAENTGELFF. The V and J genes are TRBV29-1 and TRBJ2-2. Per germline, CDR1 SQVTM and CDR2 ANQGSEA. The CDR3 runs to 13 residues.

J is TRBJ2-7 and V is TRBV4-3; TCRdb's assignment of TRBD2 cannot be checked, as there is no DNA. This CDR3 has 16 residues. Germline V gene data show CDR1 as LGHNA and CDR2 as YSLEER. CDR3 sequence reads: CASSQVELSGRNEQYF.

The chain recombines TRBV5-4 with TRBJ2-5; TCRdb calls TRBD2, which cannot be checked without DNA. Germline V gives CDR1 SGHNT, CDR2 YYREEE (reference sequence). The CDR3 covers 16 residues. This CDR3 reads CASSSRLAAYQETQYF. The complete variable domain, with remaining parts taken from reference TRBV5-4 and TRBJ2-5, reads ETGVTQSPTHLIKTRGQQVTLRCSSQSGHNTVSWYQQALGQGPQFIFQYYREEENGRGNFPPRFSGLQFPNYSSELNVNALELDDSALYLCASSSRLAAYQETQYFGPGTRLLVL.

This chain's CDR3 is CSVDLLAGGRNEQFF. This chain connects TRBV29-1 to TRBJ2-1; the TCRdb call, TRBD2, lacks DNA for checking. Per the germline V gene, CDR1 is SQVTM and CDR2 is ANQGSEA. The CDR3 loop spans 15 amino acids.